The rows below give T cell receptor beta chains drawn from one sample of a study of T cells expressing NK-cell markers. TCRdb reanalyzed the 5' RACE reads and collapses them to one entry per CDR3 protein, without DNA. Its table lists roughly 420,000 distinct CDR3 sequences. Sequenced sample: blood T cells: a sorted CD56 or NKG2C T cell subset, CD4+ or CD8+ T cells, or bulk PBMC T cells (not recorded which). Receptor source: a woman aged 18 to 75 in good health. CDR3s include the opening cysteine and the closing phenylalanine or tryptophan.

J,V,CDR3
TRBJ2-1,TRBV29-1,CSVNRGRSYNEQFF
TRBJ1-6,TRBV7-8,CASSSTGVWNSPLHF
TRBJ2-3,TRBV6-2/TRBV6-3,CASSYSRGTDTQYF
TRBJ2-1,TRBV14,CASSPDYYNEQFF
TRBJ2-3,TRBV7-2,CASSADGTDTQYF
TRBJ1-4,TRBV3-1,CASRLGGPLGEKLFF
TRBJ1-1,TRBV30,CAWGTGLRGLNTEAFF
TRBJ2-7,TRBV29-1,CSVDGLAGSYEQYF
TRBJ2-1,TRBV5-1,CASSLTGGLYNEQFF
TRBJ1-6,TRBV16,CASSQSRISSDSPLHF
TRBJ1-2,TRBV6-1,CASSVGEGANYGYTF
TRBJ2-2,TRBV29-1,CSVEGWPGGTGELFF
TRBJ2-3,TRBV12-3/TRBV12-4,CASRTGGGPSNPYF
TRBJ1-2,TRBV5-4,CASRASTGFYGYTF
TRBJ2-1,TRBV12-3/TRBV12-4,CASRISGSWNEQFF
TRBJ2-1,TRBV12-3/TRBV12-4,CASSPMPIAGSSYNEQFF
TRBJ2-7,TRBV20-1,CSAEPGQGRYEQYF
TRBJ2-3,TRBV20-1,CSALTGGFTDTQYF
TRBJ2-1,TRBV3-1,CASSQAWGEQFF
TRBJ2-6,TRBV25-1,CATSTGAYSGANVLTF
TRBJ1-1,TRBV6-5,CASSYRQRGNEAFF
TRBJ1-3,TRBV3-1,CASSPRSGNTIYF
TRBJ2-5,TRBV18,CASSSGTGDEETQYF
TRBJ2-7,TRBV21-1,CASSPRLASEQYF
TRBJ2-2,TRBV7-9,CASSSTWNANTGELFF
TRBJ2-1,TRBV5-6,CASSFLAGGRYNEQFF
TRBJ1-1,TRBV20-1,CSATKRSGMNTEAFF
TRBJ1-6,TRBV7-9,CASSPERGPWSPLHF
TRBJ2-3,TRBV18,CASSPGIAGGPLDTQYF
TRBJ2-3,TRBV28,CASRKLAGYTDTQYF
TRBJ1-1,TRBV10-3,CAISGSRGRRNTEAFF
TRBJ1-1,TRBV4-1,CASRAETGYSTEAFF
TRBJ2-5,TRBV20-1,CSARSPSSLQETQYF
TRBJ2-1,TRBV27,CASYRWNRGTNEQFF
TRBJ1-2,TRBV7-9,CASIPEGPAGYTF
TRBJ2-7,TRBV18,CASSEGVVSISEQYF
TRBJ2-7,TRBV7-7,CASSQRLGGQYF
TRBJ2-3,TRBV19,CASRLAGADTQYF
TRBJ1-2,TRBV19,CASSIWGSYGYTF
TRBJ2-5,TRBV27,CASRRDAQETQYF
TRBJ2-4,TRBV4-3,CASSPEPQAKDIQYF
TRBJ1-1,TRBV6-6,CASRPMGHPEAFF
TRBJ2-1,TRBV3-1,CASSQNGSPYNEQFF
TRBJ2-3,TRBV15,CATSRDWIGDTDTQYF
TRBJ2-7,TRBV12-3/TRBV12-4,CASSLSPAEGPYEQYF